The present T cell receptor beta chain was sequenced within a study of T-cell reconstitution after alpha-beta-depleted transplantation in children. This clonotype was counted only a few times. V was clipped by 5 bases and J by 2 bases, with 19 bases between them. Germline CDR1 and CDR2: DFQATT and SNEGSKA (reference sequence). The CDR3 loop spans 15 amino acids. Preparing the TCRbeta library involved the use of unique molecular identifiers. TCRdb passed the PCR reads through MiXCR, listing each CDR3 protein once. The data contain almost 400,000 distinct CDR3 sequences, about 20% of them singletons. The chain joins TRBV20-1 to TRBJ2-7, with D possibly matching TRBD2 (6 bases). Sequenced here: PBMCs from the stem cell graft donor, sampled from the stem cell graft. The receptor was derived from a human donor who donated a stem cell graft to a child with acute myeloid leukemia. CDR3 DNA: TGCAGTGCTTCTCCGGGTTGGCGGGGAACCTACGAGCAGTACTTC. This encodes CSASPGWRGTYEQYF.